This T cell receptor beta chain comes out of a study of spatial heterogeneity in lung cancer. This clonotype was seen at least ten times. Time point denoted: sample taken at primary tumor resection. Frozen PBMC, nontumor lung or tumor provided whole RNA, which was sequenced unsorted. TCRdb re-called the 5' RACE reads with MiXCR, one entry per CDR3 protein. The sample lists tens of thousands of distinct CDR3 sequences, 7.5% occurring once. The junction had 13 bases not matched to a gene; V was cut back by 4 bases and J by 6 bases. CDR3 length: 16 amino acids. Germline lookup yields CDR1 SQVTM and CDR2 ANQGSEA.

The chain combines TRBV29-1 with TRBJ2-2; 8 bases agree with TRBD1. The sequencing here drew on PBMCs, taken at surgery. This TCR came from a male donor with early-stage non-small cell lung cancer. Written as DNA, the CDR3 is TGCAGCGTTGCGGCCAGGGGGCATCCGTCCCCCGGGGAGCTGTTTTTT. Residues: CSVAARGHPSPGELFF.